The clone carrying this TCR beta chain was observed a single time. The data are from a study of blood T cell repertoires in COVID-19. This CDR3 comprises 14 residues. Germline CDR1 LNHNV, CDR2 YYDKDF (reference sequence). Trimming removed 6 bases from V and 3 bases from J, with 12 bases in between. TCRdb's copy holds only in-frame clones and misses some; the assay was immunoSEQ multiplex PCR. This sample carries 200,000 to 250,000 clones, 80% to 90% of them seen once, and the ten largest clones take 4% to 4.5%. This chain uses TRBV15 with TRBJ2-1; D is perhaps TRBD2 (5 bases). This TCR came from a man in his forties or fifties with acute or convalescent COVID-19. Sequenced input: peripheral blood. The CDR3 reads CATRDEGIYNEQFF. CDR3 sequence (DNA): TGTGCCACCAGGGACGAGGGCATCTACAATGAGCAGTTCTTC.